The rows below give T cell receptor beta chains drawn from one sample of a study of PD-1 blockade in classical Hodgkin lymphoma. The assay was immunoSEQ multiplex PCR, and TCRdb's table has in-frame clones only and misses some. The sample records some 150,000 clones, approximately 72% being singletons. Source: peripheral blood mononuclear cells (PBMCs), taken before the second cycle of nivolumab. The source is a human donor with classical Hodgkin lymphoma. CDR3s include the opening cysteine and the closing phenylalanine or tryptophan. D genes are given only for firm matches. Expanded clones get a size class; other rows say once, few or many, or leave the size out.

.	TRBJ2-5	TRBD2	TRBV9	CASSVHYSGVYQETQYF	TGTGCCAGCAGCGTCCACTATAGCGGGGTGTACCAAGAGACCCAGTACTTC
once	TRBJ1-6	.	TRBV18	CASSPRRAGSYNSPLHF	TGTGCCAGCTCACCGAGGCGGGCTGGGTCCTATAATTCACCCCTCCACTTT
few	TRBJ2-2	.	TRBV6-5	CASSLNTGELFF	TGTGCCAGCAGCTTAAACACCGGGGAGCTGTTTTTT
.	TRBJ2-7	.	TRBV18	CASSPGDPVDEQYF	TGTGCCAGCTCACCAGGGGACCCTGTAGACGAGCAGTACTTC
few	TRBJ2-7	TRBD2	TRBV19	CASSIARRTSGPYEQYF	TGTGCCAGTAGTATCGCTCGGAGGACTAGCGGACCCTACGAGCAGTACTTC
.	TRBJ2-1	.	TRBV6-6	CASSYFRGGYNEQFF	TGTGCCAGCAGTTATTTCAGGGGAGGGTACAATGAGCAGTTCTTC
.	TRBJ1-5	TRBD1	TRBV27	CASSVQGTVRHF	TGTGCCAGCAGTGTACAGGGGACCGTCCGGCATTTT
.	TRBJ2-7	.	TRBV19	CASSIDRDYEQYF	TGTGCCAGTAGTATCGACAGAGACTACGAGCAGTACTTC
.	TRBJ2-7	.	TRBV6-5	CASSVSGEGYEQYF	TGTGCCAGCAGTGTGTCTGGAGAGGGATACGAGCAGTACTTC
few	TRBJ1-1	.	TRBV20-1	CSARRGSAAFF	TGCAGTGCACGGCGGGGCTCCGCGGCTTTCTTT
few	TRBJ2-3	.	TRBV4-3	CASSLNRGPTDTQYF	TGCGCCAGCAGCCTTAACCGGGGCCCCACAGATACGCAGTATTTT
few	TRBJ1-2	.	TRBV6-1	CASSYRFSGYTF	TGTGCCAGCAGCTACAGGTTTAGTGGCTACACCTTC
.	TRBJ2-2	TRBD2	TRBV6-5	CASSWRGGFTGELFF	TGTGCCAGCAGTTGGCGGGGGGGATTCACCGGGGAGCTGTTTTTT
few	TRBJ2-3	TRBD2	TRBV5-1	CASSLLGEGSDTQYF	TGCGCCAGCAGCTTGTTAGGGGAGGGCTCGGATACGCAGTATTTT
.	TRBJ2-7	.	TRBV9	CASSVGARTDEQYF	TGTGCCAGCAGCGTAGGCGCCAGAACAGACGAGCAGTACTTC
.	TRBJ2-1	TRBD2	TRBV6-1	CASSPSGGNYNEQFF	TGTGCCAGCAGTCCTAGCGGGGGGAACTACAATGAGCAGTTCTTC
.	TRBJ1-1	.	TRBV6-6	CASSLSRLAAFF	TGTGCCAGCAGTCTTTCCCGGCTCGCAGCTTTCTTT
.	TRBJ1-4	TRBD1	TRBV5-1	CANAGQRNEKLFF	TGCGCCAACGCGGGACAGAGAAATGAAAAACTGTTTTTT
once	TRBJ2-2	.	TRBV5-1	CASSLERQVTGELFF	TGCGCCAGCAGCTTGGAGCGGCAGGTCACCGGGGAGCTGTTTTTT
many	TRBJ1-1	.	TRBV7-8	CASSREAGTVGTEAFF	TGTGCCAGCAGCCGAGAGGCCGGGACGGTTGGAACTGAAGCTTTCTTT
few	TRBJ2-3	TRBD2	TRBV18	CASSPTSGRADTQYF	TGTGCCAGCTCACCGACTAGCGGGAGGGCAGATACGCAGTATTTT
many	TRBJ1-2	TRBD1	TRBV5-4	CASSPGTGEGYTF	TGTGCCAGCAGCCCCGGGACAGGGGAGGGCTACACCTTC